These T cell receptor beta chains were read from a single sample in a study of immune evolution from preneoplasia to lung adenocarcinoma. Sequencing used immunoSEQ multiplex PCR; TCRdb keeps in-frame clones, though not all of them. The profile shows about 5,500 clones, around two thirds of them singletons. Sequencing was done on a sample of FFPE adjacent normal lung tissue. The receptors derive from an older person with lung adenocarcinoma. Both conserved end residues are part of each CDR3. Each record gives: CDR3 protein, V gene, J gene, CDR3 length.

cdr3_aa: CASSYTREDIQYF; v_call: TRBV6-5; j_call: TRBJ2-4; cdr3_length: 13
cdr3_aa: CASSPQGTGELFF; v_call: TRBV5-4; j_call: TRBJ2-2; cdr3_length: 13
cdr3_aa: CASSHEGKTYGYTF; v_call: TRBV4-1; j_call: TRBJ1-2; cdr3_length: 14
cdr3_aa: CASSRPQFETQYF; v_call: TRBV7-2; j_call: TRBJ2-5; cdr3_length: 13
cdr3_aa: CASSPESGLPHVKETQYF; v_call: TRBV28; j_call: TRBJ2-5; cdr3_length: 18
cdr3_aa: CASSLGAGVREQFF; v_call: TRBV7-9; j_call: TRBJ2-1; cdr3_length: 14
cdr3_aa: CASSFHTGELFF; v_call: TRBV6-5; j_call: TRBJ2-2; cdr3_length: 12
cdr3_aa: CAIRQGWNEKLFF; v_call: TRBV10-3; j_call: TRBJ1-4; cdr3_length: 13
cdr3_aa: CASSFKVYGEQFF; v_call: TRBV7-3; j_call: TRBJ2-1; cdr3_length: 13
cdr3_aa: CASSFGGGTDTQYF; v_call: TRBV11-2; j_call: TRBJ2-3; cdr3_length: 14
cdr3_aa: CASSYSGLAGRETQYF; v_call: TRBV6-6; j_call: TRBJ2-5; cdr3_length: 16
cdr3_aa: CAIGRGVEAGEQYF; v_call: TRBV10-3; j_call: TRBJ2-7; cdr3_length: 14
cdr3_aa: CASKDSYEQYF; v_call: TRBV27; j_call: TRBJ2-7; cdr3_length: 11
cdr3_aa: CASSQVQGLGTEAFF; v_call: TRBV4-3; j_call: TRBJ1-1; cdr3_length: 15
cdr3_aa: CASSSETGANEKLFF; v_call: TRBV7-9; j_call: TRBJ1-4; cdr3_length: 15
cdr3_aa: CASRRTMGPQETQYF; v_call: TRBV6-6; j_call: TRBJ2-5; cdr3_length: 15
cdr3_aa: CASSLTGDSYYEQYF; v_call: TRBV11-2; j_call: TRBJ2-7; cdr3_length: 15
cdr3_aa: CASGLLDSPSNTEAFF; v_call: TRBV12-5; j_call: TRBJ1-1; cdr3_length: 16
cdr3_aa: CASSDSSLGDTQYF; v_call: TRBV25-1; j_call: TRBJ2-3; cdr3_length: 14
cdr3_aa: CSVEENRSRFF; v_call: TRBV29-1; j_call: TRBJ2-1; cdr3_length: 11
cdr3_aa: CASSQGLQGDYGYTF; v_call: TRBV4-3; j_call: TRBJ1-2; cdr3_length: 15
cdr3_aa: CASTLGGGNTYEQYF; v_call: TRBV28; j_call: TRBJ2-7; cdr3_length: 15
cdr3_aa: CASSSMRGRSEEQYF; v_call: TRBV5-6; j_call: TRBJ2-7; cdr3_length: 15
cdr3_aa: CASRGDRNTEAFF; v_call: TRBV18; j_call: TRBJ1-1; cdr3_length: 13
cdr3_aa: CASSQERTGSGNTIYF; v_call: TRBV4-3; j_call: TRBJ1-3; cdr3_length: 16
cdr3_aa: CASSFYTDTQYF; v_call: TRBV28; j_call: TRBJ2-3; cdr3_length: 12
cdr3_aa: CASFAGQTNQPQHF; v_call: TRBV6-1; j_call: TRBJ1-5; cdr3_length: 14
cdr3_aa: CASSLGYQGDTEAFF; v_call: TRBV11-3; j_call: TRBJ1-1; cdr3_length: 15
cdr3_aa: CASNPGTENGELFF; v_call: TRBV6-6; j_call: TRBJ2-2; cdr3_length: 14
cdr3_aa: CASSLLGETQYF; v_call: TRBV7-8; j_call: TRBJ2-5; cdr3_length: 12
cdr3_aa: CASSPTFQGTSYEQYF; v_call: TRBV18; j_call: TRBJ2-7; cdr3_length: 16
cdr3_aa: CASSSGTAFSPLHF; v_call: TRBV5-5; j_call: TRBJ1-6; cdr3_length: 14
cdr3_aa: CASSPGGVSYNEQFF; v_call: TRBV7-3; j_call: TRBJ2-1; cdr3_length: 15
cdr3_aa: CASSLLGTQYF; v_call: TRBV7-3; j_call: TRBJ2-5; cdr3_length: 11
cdr3_aa: CASSRSSVSNEKLFF; v_call: TRBV7-9; j_call: TRBJ1-4; cdr3_length: 15
cdr3_aa: CASSSQRGDTQYF; v_call: TRBV11-3; j_call: TRBJ2-3; cdr3_length: 13
cdr3_aa: CASSEVSGTGGSPLHF; v_call: TRBV2; j_call: TRBJ1-6; cdr3_length: 16
cdr3_aa: CAWYRGRGPVYGYTF; v_call: TRBV30; j_call: TRBJ1-2; cdr3_length: 15
cdr3_aa: CASSLTDTQYF; v_call: TRBV7-9; j_call: TRBJ2-3; cdr3_length: 11
cdr3_aa: CASSLQGNYEQYF; v_call: TRBV11-2; j_call: TRBJ2-7; cdr3_length: 13
cdr3_aa: CASSLTNTGRIGELFF; v_call: TRBV7-6; j_call: TRBJ2-2; cdr3_length: 16
cdr3_aa: CASSFPPRDISGNTIYF; v_call: TRBV28; j_call: TRBJ1-3; cdr3_length: 17
cdr3_aa: CASSYGRRAGTDTQYF; v_call: TRBV6-6; j_call: TRBJ2-3; cdr3_length: 16
cdr3_aa: CASREGQTQYF; v_call: TRBV19; j_call: TRBJ2-5; cdr3_length: 11
cdr3_aa: CASSTQDSQGGEQYF; v_call: TRBV5-6; j_call: TRBJ2-7; cdr3_length: 15
cdr3_aa: CASSSGGLGFDEQYF; v_call: TRBV11-3; j_call: TRBJ2-7; cdr3_length: 15
cdr3_aa: CASSEMTGYTGELFF; v_call: TRBV28; j_call: TRBJ2-2; cdr3_length: 15
cdr3_aa: CASSLPGQRAEAFF; v_call: TRBV18; j_call: TRBJ1-1; cdr3_length: 14
cdr3_aa: CASSPRSGEVGTGELFF; v_call: TRBV11-3; j_call: TRBJ2-2; cdr3_length: 17
cdr3_aa: CAISEVRGAAGEQFF; v_call: TRBV10-3; j_call: TRBJ2-1; cdr3_length: 15
cdr3_aa: CATSRIQHSNTGELFF; v_call: TRBV15; j_call: TRBJ2-2; cdr3_length: 16
cdr3_aa: CASSQDGTGGYEQYF; v_call: TRBV4-3; j_call: TRBJ2-7; cdr3_length: 15
cdr3_aa: CASSVTGNTEAFF; v_call: TRBV9; j_call: TRBJ1-1; cdr3_length: 13
cdr3_aa: CAWSADPWQPQHF; v_call: TRBV30; j_call: TRBJ1-5; cdr3_length: 13